Presented here are 26 T cell receptor beta chains from one specimen sequenced in a study of graft-versus-host responses after intestinal transplantation. Antigen specificity for these receptors is unknown. Data came from immunoSEQ multiplex PCR; TCRdb stores just in-frame clones and leaves some out. The sample lists 100,000 or so clones, around 92% seen once, with roughly 0.2% in the top ten. The sequences come from unstimulated CD4+ T cells sorted from spleen or lymph node cells, collected before transplant. These receptors all come from a human donor who was the organ donor for an intestinal transplant.

The rearrangement joins TRBV10-3 to TRBJ2-1; 12 bases align to TRBD2. Germline V lookup: CDR1 ENHRY, CDR2 SYGVKD. The CDR3 runs to 20 residues. The junction had 12 bases not matched to a gene; V was cut back by 3 bases and J by 0 bases. CDR3 DNA: TGTGCCATCAGTGATCCCCCGGGACTAGCGGGTCACAGCTCCTACAATGAGCAGTTCTTC. Protein product: CAISDPPGLAGHSSYNEQFF.

The V call is TRBV9, the J call TRBJ1-3; no clear D gene. Deletions cut 0 bases from V and 1 base from J, with 5 bases between. The length of the CDR3 is 14 residues. Germline V CDR1 and CDR2: SGDLS, YYNGEE. The CDR3 here is CASSVGPSGNTIYF. In DNA, the CDR3 is TGTGCCAGCAGCGTAGGTCCGTCTGGAAACACCATATATTTT.

This chain joins TRBV5-6 and TRBJ1-4; 10 bases line up with TRBD1. The germline CDR1 and CDR2 sequences are SGHDT and YYEEEE. The CDR3 is made up of 15 amino acids. J gave up 8 bases and V 4 bases, and 8 bases lay outside the gene matches. CDR3 coding DNA: TGTGCCAGCAGCCTGGGACAGGGGAAAGGAGAAAAACTGTTTTTT. Amino acid sequence: CASSLGQGKGEKLFF.

The chain recombines TRBV5-1 with TRBJ1-1; D unresolved. The germline CDR1 and CDR2 sequences are SGHRS and YFSETQ. The CDR3 is 13 amino acids. Deletions cut 1 base from V and 1 base from J, with 5 bases between. CDR3 bases: TGCGCCAGCAGCTTGCAGGAGAACACTGAAGCTTTCTTT. Translated, it gives CASSLQENTEAFF.

There are a few counts of this clone. The chain employs TRBV4-1 and TRBJ1-3; a possible D gene is TRBD1 (5 bases). CDR1 is MGHRA and CDR2 is YSYEKL in the germline V gene. V was pared by 0 bases and J by 0 bases, with 9 bases between. The CDR3 has 16 residues. CDR3 in DNA: TGCGCCAGCAGCCAAGATCGACAGTACTCTGGAAACACCATATATTTT. Translating gives CASSQDRQYSGNTIYF.

The chain uses TRBV4-3 and TRBJ1-5; maybe TRBD1 (5 bases). The CDR3 length is 15 residues. V lost 5 bases and J 2 bases, leaving 13 bases between the germline ends. CDR1 and CDR2 from the germline V gene are LGHNA and YSLEER. The chain's CDR3 is CASSARRGGNQPQHF. DNA of the CDR3: TGCGCCAGCAGCGCGAGGAGGGGTGGCAATCAGCCCCAGCATTTT.

This chain links TRBV19 with TRBJ1-6; no firm D call. Germline V gives CDR1 LNHDA, CDR2 SQIVND (reference sequence). The CDR3 is 14 amino acids. V was shortened by 6 bases and J by 0 bases, with 6 bases between the two germline ends. CDR3: CASRRSSYNSPLHF. In DNA, the CDR3 is TGTGCCAGTAGACGGAGCTCCTATAATTCACCCCTCCACTTT.

This clone appeared once. V is TRBV4-1 and J is TRBJ1-1; TRBD1 matches at 10 bases. V trimming: 1 base; J trimming: 4 bases; junction bases outside the gene matches: 6. CDR1 and CDR2 from the germline V gene are MGHRA and YSYEKL. The CDR3 totals 16 residues. This CDR3 reads CASSQGQGARGTEAFF. Here the CDR3 DNA reads TGCGCCAGCAGCCAAGGACAGGGGGCGCGGGGCACTGAAGCTTTCTTT.

The chain joins TRBV9 to TRBJ2-1; tentatively, D is TRBD2 (7 bases). This CDR3 spans 16 amino acids. Germline loops: CDR1 SGDLS, CDR2 YYNGEE. V was cut by 0 bases and J by 4 bases, with 14 bases left in between. This CDR3 reads CASSVDVGGVYNEQFF. Written as DNA, the CDR3 is TGTGCCAGCAGCGTAGACGTAGGGGGGGTGTACAATGAGCAGTTCTTC.

The chain is built from TRBV7-3 and TRBJ1-2; 7 positions match TRBD1. The V and J ends lost 4 bases and 12 bases, in that order; junction bases with no gene match: 17. CDR1 and CDR2 from the germline V gene are SGHTA and FQGTGA. There are 15 residues in the CDR3. CDR3 DNA sequence: TGTGCCAGCAGCTCCCCATCAGGGGGTCCCGACGAGGACACCTTC. Encoded protein: CASSSPSGGPDEDTF.

The chain carries TRBV7-2 and TRBJ2-7, with D possibly being TRBD2 (6 bases). V was cut by 5 bases and J by 3 bases, with 11 bases left in between. This CDR3 is built from 13 residues. Germline values: CDR1 SGHTA, CDR2 FQGNSA. CDR3 sequence reads: CASSPPGDYEQYF. The CDR3 DNA reads as TGTGCCAGCAGCCCCCCGGGAGACTACGAGCAGTACTTC. The full variable domain, in which reference TRBV7-2 and TRBJ2-7 provide the parts outside the CDR3, is GAGVSQSPSNKVTEKGKDVELRCDPISGHTALYWYRQSLGQGLEFLIYFQGNSAPDKSGLPSDRFSAERTGGSVSTLTIQRTQQEDSAVYLCASSPPGDYEQYFGPGTRLTVT.

The J gene is TRBJ1-1, the V gene TRBV5-6; TRBD1 matches at 7 bases. The germline gives CDR1 SGHDT, CDR2 YYEEEE. The CDR3 loop spans 15 amino acids. The junction had 6 bases not matched to a gene; V was cut back by 4 bases and J by 0 bases. CDR3 sequence reads: CASSATGTVNTEAFF. The DNA of the CDR3 is TGTGCCAGCAGCGCAACAGGGACAGTGAACACTGAAGCTTTCTTT.

The genes are TRBV5-1 and TRBJ2-2; perhaps TRBD1 as D (5 bases). Trimming stripped 4 bases from V and 4 bases from J, with 11 bases between. The CDR3 covers 14 residues. Looked up from germline, CDR1 is SGHRS and CDR2 is YFSETQ. The CDR3 DNA is TGCGCCAGCAGCCCAAGACAGAGCACCGGGGAGCTGTTTTTT. Its protein product is CASSPRQSTGELFF.

V and J are TRBV2 and TRBJ1-5; TRBD1 agrees at 9 bases. The CDR3 loop spans 14 amino acids. After removal of 1 base from V and 7 bases from J, the junction contained 2 bases not matched to a gene. Germline CDR1 SNHLY, CDR2 FYNNEI. CDR3 sequence (DNA): TGTGCCAGCAGTGAAGGGGGACAGGGACAGCCCCAGCATTTT. This gives the protein CASSEGGQGQPQHF.

This chain uses TRBV5-1 with TRBJ2-3; D might be TRBD2 (6 bases). Germline CDR1 SGHRS, CDR2 YFSETQ. Deletions cut 1 base from V and 2 bases from J, with 17 bases between. The CDR3 consists of 17 residues. CDR3 bases: TGCGCCAGCAGCTTGTCTTTCGGGACTGGGCTCACAGATACGCAGTATTTT. Its protein product is CASSLSFGTGLTDTQYF.

The chain has TRBV5-6 and TRBJ2-3; 7 bases match TRBD2. Germline V CDR1 and CDR2: SGHDT, YYEEEE. This CDR3 region has 14 residues. The ends lost 1 base at V and 5 bases at J; junction bases unmatched: 4. CDR3 residues: CASSLSGGEDTQYF. The CDR3 DNA sequence: TGTGCCAGCAGCTTGAGTGGGGGGGAAGATACGCAGTATTTT.

The count of this clone is one. V usage is TRBV6-4 and J usage is TRBJ1-5, with no clear D. Germline V gives CDR1 MRHNA, CDR2 SNTAGT. This CDR3 spans 14 amino acids. V was pared by 6 bases and J by 4 bases, with 13 bases between. The CDR3 coding sequence is TGTGCCAGCAGCCCCTCATTCGGGAATCAGCCCCAGCATTTT. It encodes CASSPSFGNQPQHF.

The CDR3 bases are TGTGCCAGCAGCCCGGACAGGACCAATTCACCCCTCCACTTT. Translation gives CASSPDRTNSPLHF. J is TRBJ1-6 and V is TRBV28, with 7 nucleotides matching TRBD1. The length of the CDR3 is 14 residues. V lost 6 bases to trimming and J lost 7 bases; unmatched junction nucleotides: 6. The germline V gene encodes CDR1 MDHEN and CDR2 SYDVKM.

The rearrangement links TRBV6-5 to TRBJ2-1, with 8 bases lining up with TRBD1. Unmatched junction bases numbered 9, after V lost 5 bases and J lost 6 bases. Germline V gene lookup returns CDR1 MNHEY and CDR2 SVGAGI. The CDR3 totals 15 residues. The CDR3 region has the DNA TGTGCCAGCAGTCCTCCGGGACAGGTCGTCAATGAGCAGTTCTTC. This codes for CASSPPGQVVNEQFF.

This clone appeared once. The chain uses TRBV19 and TRBJ1-2, with TRBD1 matching over 7 bases. J gave up 4 bases and V 3 bases, and 5 bases lay outside the gene matches. The CDR3 covers 14 residues. The V gene's germline CDR1 is LNHDA and CDR2 SQIVND (reference sequence). Here the CDR3 reads CASSMRGQTYGYTF. The CDR3, as DNA: TGTGCCAGTAGTATGCGGGGACAGACCTATGGCTACACCTTC.

The CDR3 region has the DNA TGTGCCAGCAGCTCAGCTCAGGGATCCTATAATTCACCCCTCCACTTT. Translation: CASSSAQGSYNSPLHF. The chain recombines TRBV11-2 with TRBJ1-6; tentative D call: TRBD1 (5 bases). Trimming pared 4 bases from V and 1 base from J, leaving 11 bases between. Germline CDR1 is SGHAT and CDR2 is FQNNGV. The CDR3 has 16 amino acids.

The J gene is TRBJ2-5, the V gene TRBV2, with unresolved D. The J call may be incorrect, as the DNA end agrees better with TRBJ2-7. Germline V CDR1 and CDR2: SNHLY, FYNNEI. The CDR3 length is 12 residues. The CDR3 DNA is TGTGCCAGTAGGAACAGAAATTACGAGCAGTACTTC. It is translated as CASRNRNYEQYF.

This clone was seen a single time. V usage is TRBV11-2 and J usage is TRBJ2-7; 9 bases fit TRBD2. The CDR3 is 15 residues long. From germline, CDR1 is SGHAT and CDR2 FQNNGV. V gave up 3 bases and J gave up 6 bases; unmatched junction bases: 9. In nucleotides, the CDR3 is TGTGCCAGCAGCTTCCGGGGCGGGGGGGCCGCCGAGCAGTACTTC. This codes for CASSFRGGGAAEQYF.

The rearrangement uses TRBV6-1 and TRBJ2-7; D not resolved. Trimming pared 1 base from V and 3 bases from J, leaving 4 bases between. In germline, CDR1 is MNHNS, CDR2 SASEGT. The CDR3 totals 12 residues. CDR3 sequence reads: CASSEVSYEQYF. CDR3 DNA sequence: TGTGCCAGCAGTGAAGTTAGCTACGAGCAGTACTTC.

The chain couples TRBV28 to TRBJ1-5; D not certain. This CDR3 spans 13 amino acids. The germline V gene has CDR1 MDHEN and CDR2 SYDVKM. V lost 7 bases, J lost 4 bases, and 11 bases lay in between. Written as DNA, the CDR3 is TGTGCCAGCATGTCTCCGGTGAATCAGCCCCAGCATTTT. As protein: CASMSPVNQPQHF.

The chain employs TRBV7-9 and TRBJ1-1, with 8 bases matching TRBD1. Germline CDR1 reads SEHNR; CDR2 reads FQNEAQ (reference sequence). The CDR3 length is 15 residues. V lost 5 bases to trimming and J lost 6 bases; unmatched junction nucleotides: 11. The CDR3 DNA is TGTGCCAGCAGCGCGTCAGGGGGCGGCTCCTCTGAAGCTTTCTTT. Translated, it gives CASSASGGGSSEAFF.